This TCR beta chain was captured in a study of blood T cell repertoires in COVID-19 (dated by TCRdb to between 2020 and 2021). Regarding the study in general: The collaborator samples originated in the United States, Italy and Spain and spanned the acute and convalescent phases of COVID-19. Where available, HLA class I and class II types were obtained from metadata supplied by the sample provider rather than from assay-based typing. A de-identified subject ID, COVID-19 status, age in years and sex were almost always included in the sample metadata. Samples came from the ongoing ImmuneRACE study (first 160 participants) plus 1,254 subjects from 6 global collaborators. The repertoires were released in a freely available public database meant as a resource for research on the immune response to SARS-CoV-2. The prospective study material was composed of cDNA or gDNA derived from T cells, B-cell-depleted T cells, or PBMCs. The dataset comprised deeply sampled blood TCRbeta repertoires from subjects exposed to, actively infected with, or recovered from COVID-19.

For this clone: What antigen it recognizes has not been identified. No base quality values were provided; no much bigger clone lies one nucleotide off.

The CDR1 and CDR2 encoded by the germline V gene are MNHEY and SVGEGT. Trimming removed 6 bases from V and 3 bases from J; the gene matches leave 8 bases unexplained. The CDR3 has 14 amino acids, counting the end cysteine and phenylalanine. CDR3 DNA only is kept here, 42 bases in frame from base 1. TCRbeta CDR3 regions were amplified from genomic DNA using the immunoSEQ Assay, a bias-controlled multiplex PCR. Turning to the authors' computational methods: Within the assay, amplification of reference gene primers was used to estimate how many nucleated cells each sample contained. To quantify the absolute abundance of each unique TCRbeta CDR3 rearrangement, sequence reads were collapsed and filtered. Productive Simpson clonality was computed per sample as the square root of Simpson's diversity index over productive rearrangements. This immuneACCESS table, as held by TCRdb, lists in-frame sequences with V and J called but not all clones. Of the missing ones, under half trace to an unresolved V gene in checked studies; the others have no known cause. The V and J calls and clone size come from that table; D and trimming were worked out from the DNA. The sample records over 120,000 clones, about 76% of which are singletons. The ten top clones hold about 7.5% of the sample.

Study-wide findings and limitations: How much clinical and demographic metadata was included differed by source and by participant, and the metadata was provided uncurated.

Collaborating institutions collected whole blood in K2EDTA tubes following their own protocols. Collaborator samples were shipped for TCRbeta analysis as frozen whole blood, isolated PBMCs, or DNA extracted from either sample type. The receptor was derived from a human donor in a cohort sampled during active COVID-19. In this chain, TRBV6-2 or TRBV6-3 is recombined with TRBJ2-7; 7 of the junction bases match TRBD1. Sequenced sample: peripheral blood. The CDR3: CASSRRQGRYEQYF. At the DNA level, the sequence is TGTGCCAGCAGCCGAAGACAGGGCCGCTACGAGCAGTACTTC.